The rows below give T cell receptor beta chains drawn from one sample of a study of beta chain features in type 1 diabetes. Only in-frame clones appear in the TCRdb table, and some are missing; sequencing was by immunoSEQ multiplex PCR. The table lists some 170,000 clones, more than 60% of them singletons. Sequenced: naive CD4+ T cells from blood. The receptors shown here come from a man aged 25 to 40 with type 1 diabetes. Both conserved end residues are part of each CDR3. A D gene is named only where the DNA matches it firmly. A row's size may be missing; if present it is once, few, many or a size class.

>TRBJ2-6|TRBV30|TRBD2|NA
CAGGVGANVLTF
TGTGCGGGAGGGGTAGGGGCCAACGTCCTGACTTTC
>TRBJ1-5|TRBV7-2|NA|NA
CASSLGTSQPQHF
TGTGCCAGCAGCTTAGGGACGAGTCAGCCCCAGCATTTT
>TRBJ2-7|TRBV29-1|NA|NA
CSVEGRVGPEQYF
TGCAGCGTTGAGGGCAGGGTGGGACCCGAGCAGTACTTC
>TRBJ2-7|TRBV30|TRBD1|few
CAWSDRGFYEQYF
TGTGCCTGGAGCGACAGGGGCTTCTACGAGCAGTACTTC
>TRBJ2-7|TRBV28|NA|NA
CASSWGPYPEQYF
TGTGCCAGCAGTTGGGGGCCGTATCCAGAGCAGTACTTC
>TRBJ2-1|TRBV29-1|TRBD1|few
CSLGGGYNEQFF
TGCAGCCTAGGGGGCGGATACAATGAGCAGTTCTTC
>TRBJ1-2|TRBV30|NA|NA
CAWSELWTEIYGYTF
TGTGCCTGGAGTGAGTTATGGACGGAGATTTATGGCTACACCTTC
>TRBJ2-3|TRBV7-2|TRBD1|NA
CASSLPDRVTPDTQYF
TGTGCCAGCAGCTTACCGGACAGGGTGACCCCAGATACGCAGTATTTT
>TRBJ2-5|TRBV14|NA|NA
CASSPTDQETQYF
TGTGCCAGCAGCCCTACAGACCAAGAGACCCAGTACTTC
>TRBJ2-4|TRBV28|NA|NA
CASSLVPLGTKNIQYF
TGTGCCAGCAGTTTAGTACCCTTAGGTACCAAAAACATTCAGTACTTC
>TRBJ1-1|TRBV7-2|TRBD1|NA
CASSTDRAGTEAFF
TGTGCCAGCAGCACCGACAGGGCTGGAACTGAAGCTTTCTTT
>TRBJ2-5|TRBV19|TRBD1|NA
CASSRDRQETQYF
TGTGCCAGTAGCCGGGACAGACAAGAGACCCAGTACTTC
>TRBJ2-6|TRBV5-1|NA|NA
CASSLVPGPLEANVLTF
TGCGCCAGCAGCTTGGTTCCGGGCCCACTCGAGGCCAACGTCCTGACTTTC
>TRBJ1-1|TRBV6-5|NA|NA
CASSYLGNTEAFF
TGTGCCAGCAGTTACTTAGGGAACACTGAAGCTTTCTTT
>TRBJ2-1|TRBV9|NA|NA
CASSVVSGAYNEQFF
TGTGCCAGCAGCGTAGTCTCGGGGGCCTACAATGAGCAGTTCTTC
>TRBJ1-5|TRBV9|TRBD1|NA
CASSFGQGSNQPQHF
TGTGCCAGCAGCTTTGGACAGGGTAGCAATCAGCCCCAGCATTTT
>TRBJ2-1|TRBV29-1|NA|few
CSVVDRNNEQFF
TGCAGCGTTGTTGACAGAAACAATGAGCAGTTCTTC
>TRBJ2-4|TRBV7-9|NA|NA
CASSLNAGNKNIQYF
TGTGCCAGCAGCTTAAATGCGGGAAACAAAAACATTCAGTACTTC
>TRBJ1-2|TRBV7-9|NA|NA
CASSSITSGEGYTF
TGTGCCAGCAGCTCCATAACGTCAGGGGAGGGCTACACCTTC
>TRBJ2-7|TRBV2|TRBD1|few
CASSRDRGSSEQYF
TGTGCCAGCAGTCGGGACAGGGGATCCTCCGAGCAGTACTTC
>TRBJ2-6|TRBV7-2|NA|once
CASSPSSGANVLTF
TGTGCCAGCAGCCCGAGCTCTGGGGCCAACGTCCTGACTTTC
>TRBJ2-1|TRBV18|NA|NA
CASSPFEEQFF
TGTGCCAGCTCACCATTCGAGGAGCAGTTCTTC
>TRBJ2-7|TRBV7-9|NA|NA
CASSKITGSSYEQYF
TGTGCCAGCAGCAAAATCACAGGGAGCTCCTACGAGCAGTACTTC
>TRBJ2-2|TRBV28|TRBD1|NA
CASRPGQRTGELFF
TGTGCCAGCAGACCGGGACAGCGCACCGGGGAGCTGTTTTTT
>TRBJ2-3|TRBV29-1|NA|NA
CSVDFGDTQYF
TGCAGCGTGGACTTCGGAGATACGCAGTATTTT
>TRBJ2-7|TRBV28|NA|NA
CASSPRAYKGHEQYF
TGTGCCAGCAGCCCTCGGGCATATAAGGGGCACGAGCAGTACTTC
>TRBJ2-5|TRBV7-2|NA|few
CASSLSDLQETQYF
TGTGCCAGCAGCTTATCTGACTTGCAAGAGACCCAGTACTTC
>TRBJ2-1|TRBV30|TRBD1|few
CAWSTGVYEQFF
TGTGCCTGGAGTACAGGGGTTTATGAGCAGTTCTTC
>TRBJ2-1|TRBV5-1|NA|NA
CASSPTVGLSSYNEQFF
TGCGCCAGCAGCCCTACCGTGGGGCTAAGCTCCTACAATGAGCAGTTCTTC
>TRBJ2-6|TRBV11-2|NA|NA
CASSPLGVLTF
TGTGCCAGCAGCCCCCTGGGCGTCCTGACTTTC
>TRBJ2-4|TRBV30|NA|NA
CAWSVRQGHPKNIQYF
TGTGCCTGGAGTGTAAGACAAGGACACCCAAAAAACATTCAGTACTTC
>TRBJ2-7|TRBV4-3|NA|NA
CASSQDPGREQYF
TGCGCCAGCAGCCAAGATCCCGGGCGTGAGCAGTACTTC
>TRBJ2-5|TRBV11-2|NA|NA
CASSWNRVLKETQYF
TGTGCCAGCAGCTGGAATAGGGTTTTAAAAGAGACCCAGTACTTC
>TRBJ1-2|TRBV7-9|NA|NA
CASTDGAGYGYTF
TGTGCCAGCACCGATGGGGCAGGCTATGGCTACACCTTC
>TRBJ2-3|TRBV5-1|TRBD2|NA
CASSLELAGPDTQYF
TGCGCCAGCAGCTTGGAACTAGCGGGGCCAGATACGCAGTATTTT
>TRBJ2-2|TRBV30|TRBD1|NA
CAWSVLGGWPGELFF
TGTGCCTGGAGTGTTTTAGGGGGCTGGCCCGGGGAGCTGTTTTTT
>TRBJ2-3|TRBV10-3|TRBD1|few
CAIRSDRAPDTQYF
TGTGCCATCAGATCGGACAGGGCCCCAGATACGCAGTATTTT
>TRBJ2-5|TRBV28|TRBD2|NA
CASSSSGVTQETQYF
TGTGCCAGCAGTTCTAGCGGGGTGACACAAGAGACCCAGTACTTC
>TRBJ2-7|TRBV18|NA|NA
CASSPLGVTYEQYF
TGTGCCAGCTCACCACTGGGCGTTACCTACGAGCAGTACTTC
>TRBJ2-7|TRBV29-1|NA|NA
CSVGLQGYEQYF
TGCAGCGTCGGACTACAGGGCTACGAGCAGTACTTC
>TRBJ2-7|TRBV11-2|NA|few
CASSFGTYYEQYF
TGTGCCAGCAGCTTCGGGACTTACTACGAGCAGTACTTC
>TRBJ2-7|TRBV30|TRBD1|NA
CAWSGDRGLGEQYF
TGTGCCTGGAGCGGGGACAGGGGCCTGGGCGAGCAGTACTTC
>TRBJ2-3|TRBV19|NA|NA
CASSSNDRLADTQYF
TGTGCCAGTAGTTCGAACGACAGGCTCGCAGATACGCAGTATTTT
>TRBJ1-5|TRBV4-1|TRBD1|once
CASSPARDSMNQPQHF
TGCGCCAGCAGCCCTGCTCGGGACAGCATGAATCAGCCCCAGCATTTT
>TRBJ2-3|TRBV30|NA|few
CAWTSGATQYF
TGTGCCTGGACGTCAGGGGCTACGCAGTATTTT
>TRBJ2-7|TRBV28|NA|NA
CASTAGRYWGYEQYF
TGTGCCAGCACCGCCGGCCGGTATTGGGGCTACGAGCAGTACTTC
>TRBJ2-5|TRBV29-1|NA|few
CSVEEARGETQYF
TGCAGCGTTGAAGAGGCGCGGGGAGAGACCCAGTACTTC
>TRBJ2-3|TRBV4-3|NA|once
CASSLSDGRADTQYF
TGCGCCAGCAGCCTCAGCGACGGTAGAGCAGATACGCAGTATTTT
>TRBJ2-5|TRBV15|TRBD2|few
CATSRDFPTSGGETQYF
TGTGCCACCAGCAGAGATTTCCCGACTAGCGGGGGGGAGACCCAGTACTTC
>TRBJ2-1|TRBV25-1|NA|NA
CASSARETLRNEQFF
TGTGCCAGCAGTGCCCGTGAGACTCTTCGGAATGAGCAGTTCTTC
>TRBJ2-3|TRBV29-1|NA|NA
CSVEEASDTQYF
TGCAGCGTTGAAGAGGCGTCAGATACGCAGTATTTT